The rows below give T cell receptor beta chains drawn from one sample of a study of beta chain features in type 1 diabetes. The method was immunoSEQ multiplex PCR; TCRdb's version includes in-frame clones alone and lacks a portion of them. The table has around 250,000 clones, around 65% seen once. The sample comprised naive CD4+ T cells from blood. Receptor source: a man between 25 and 39 years old in good health. Each CDR3 is given with its conserved first and last residue. The order of the fields is V gene, J gene, clone size, D gene, CDR3 DNA, CDR3 protein. The D gene is left open where the match is weak. Only some rows state a clone size, as once, few, many or a class for expanded clones.

>TRBV25-1|TRBJ2-3|-|-
TGTGCCAGCAGTGAATACGGCGGCACAGATACGCAGTATTTT
CASSEYGGTDTQYF
>TRBV18|TRBJ2-5|-|-
TGTGCCAGCTCCCTTGAATGGACCTCCAGGCAAGAGACCCAGTACTTC
CASSLEWTSRQETQYF
>TRBV19|TRBJ1-5|-|-
TGTGCCAGTAGTATTCCCGGGAATCAGCCCCAGCATTTT
CASSIPGNQPQHF
>TRBV2|TRBJ2-7|-|-
TGTGCCAGCAGTGAAGAAGGGGGGCGCGGCGAGCAGTACTTC
CASSEEGGRGEQYF
>TRBV5-1|TRBJ2-3|once|TRBD1
TGCGCCAGCAGCTCGGGACAGGGCACAGATACGCAGTATTTT
CASSSGQGTDTQYF
>TRBV5-7|TRBJ2-3|-|TRBD2
TGTGCCAGCACCTTGACGGGGGGAACCCATACGCAGTATTTT
CASTLTGGTHTQYF
>TRBV25-1|TRBJ1-1|-|-
TGTGCCAGCAGTGAGCTTGTGGAAACTGAAGCTTTCTTT
CASSELVETEAFF
>TRBV6-1|TRBJ2-7|-|TRBD1
TGTGCCAGCAGTTGGGACAGCTACGAGCAGTACTTC
CASSWDSYEQYF
>TRBV7-9|TRBJ2-7|-|-
TGTGCCAGCAGCTTAGCGACCAGCTACGAGCAGTACTTC
CASSLATSYEQYF
>TRBV23-1|TRBJ2-5|-|-
TGCGCCAGCAGTCAACCGGGGGCCCAAGAGACCCAGTACTTC
CASSQPGAQETQYF
>TRBV7-2|TRBJ1-4|-|-
TGTGCCAGCAGCTTTGATCCGACAGGAGCTAATGAAAAACTGTTTTTT
CASSFDPTGANEKLFF
>TRBV6-1|TRBJ2-7|-|TRBD2
TGTGCCAGCATCCCTAGCGGGGTAAACTACGAGCAGTACTTC
CASIPSGVNYEQYF
>TRBV7-2|TRBJ2-3|-|TRBD1
TGTGCCAGCAGCCCGGGACAGGGGGTTTCAGATACGCAGTATTTT
CASSPGQGVSDTQYF
>TRBV10-3|TRBJ2-3|-|TRBD2
TGTGCCATCAAGGGAGGACTAGCGGGAGGAGATACGCAGTATTTT
CAIKGGLAGGDTQYF
>TRBV29-1|TRBJ2-7|few|-
TGCAGCGTTGAATTATCCTACGAGCAGTACTTC
CSVELSYEQYF
>TRBV30|TRBJ2-6|few|TRBD1
TGTGCCTGGAGTCCAGACAGGGGCGTCCCCCCTGGGGCCAACGTCCTGACTTTC
CAWSPDRGVPPGANVLTF
>TRBV4-2|TRBJ1-2|-|-
TGTGCCAGCAGCCAAGAACCATTTAACTATGGCTACACCTTC
CASSQEPFNYGYTF
>TRBV7-2|TRBJ2-7|-|-
TGTGCCAGCAGCTCCATACGGGACTCCCCTCCCGAGCAGTACTTC
CASSSIRDSPPEQYF
>TRBV10-3|TRBJ2-5|-|-
TGTGCCATCAAGGACTCCGGGGGAACACGAGAGACCCAGTACTTC
CAIKDSGGTRETQYF
>TRBV30|TRBJ2-3|-|-
TGTGCCTGGAGTGTAGCCGGTGGAGGGTGGGGTACAGATACGCAGTATTTT
CAWSVAGGGWGTDTQYF
>TRBV30|TRBJ1-5|-|TRBD1
TGTGCCTGGAGTCCTCCACAGGGGAAACTGCCCCAGCATTTT
CAWSPPQGKLPQHF
>TRBV30|TRBJ2-1|-|TRBD2
TGTGCCTGGAGTAGCGGGAGGCCCTCCTACAATGAGCAGTTCTTC
CAWSSGRPSYNEQFF
>TRBV29-1|TRBJ2-1|once|-
TGCAGCGTTGTCAGGGGAGCCCACAATGAGCAGTTCTTC
CSVVRGAHNEQFF
>TRBV15|TRBJ1-5|few|-
TGTGCCACCAGCCCCCTCAAGTCCCAGCATTTT
CATSPLKSQHF
>TRBV29-1|TRBJ2-1|-|TRBD2
TGCAGCGTTTTAGCGGGGGGCCTGGGAAATGAGCAGTTCTTC
CSVLAGGLGNEQFF
>TRBV29-1|TRBJ2-3|few|-
TGCAGCGTGGGCCGGGGAAAAGATACGCAGTATTTT
CSVGRGKDTQYF
>TRBV15|TRBJ2-5|-|-
TGTGCCACCAGCAGAGAGGAGACCCAGTACTTC
CATSREETQYF
>TRBV5-1|TRBJ2-3|-|TRBD2
TGCGCCAGCAGGTCAACTAGCGGAGATACGCAGTATTTT
CASRSTSGDTQYF
>TRBV2|TRBJ2-5|once|TRBD2
TGTGCCAGCAGTGTATTGTGGACTAGCGGGGGACGGGAGACCCAGTACTTC
CASSVLWTSGGRETQYF
>TRBV2|TRBJ1-6|-|TRBD1
TGTGCCAGCAGGGAGGGACAGGTCTATAATTCACCCCTCCACTTT
CASREGQVYNSPLHF
>TRBV11-2|TRBJ2-2|-|-
TGTGCCAGCAGCTTAGTAAGAGCCGGGGAGCTGTTTTTT
CASSLVRAGELFF
>TRBV30|TRBJ1-3|-|-
TGTGCCTGGAGATCAGCGGGAGGAAAAAACACCATATATTTT
CAWRSAGGKNTIYF
>TRBV9|TRBJ1-2|-|TRBD1
TGTGCCAGCAGCTCCCAGACAGGGGTAGGTGGCTACACCTTC
CASSSQTGVGGYTF
>TRBV5-6|TRBJ2-7|-|TRBD1
TGTGCCAGAAGGACAGGGGTTTTCGAGCAGTACTTC
CARRTGVFEQYF
>TRBV7-6|TRBJ2-5|-|TRBD1
TGTGCCAGCAGCGCCCGACAGGGGACCCAAGAGACCCAGTACTTC
CASSARQGTQETQYF
>TRBV7-9|TRBJ2-1|-|-
TGTGCCAGCAGCGGCCCCCGAACTTACAATGAGCAGTTCTTC
CASSGPRTYNEQFF
>TRBV29-1|TRBJ1-5|few|-
TGCAGCGTGAAAAGGGGGAGCGATCAGCCCCAGCATTTT
CSVKRGSDQPQHF
>TRBV29-1|TRBJ1-1|-|-
TGCAGCGCGCATCAGGGGACCACTGAAGCTTTCTTT
CSAHQGTTEAFF
>TRBV4-1|TRBJ2-3|once|-
TGCGCCAGCAGCCAAGATTCCGGGAGAGAGTTGAAGAGGTATTTT
CASSQDSGRELKRYF
>TRBV29-1|TRBJ1-6|-|TRBD1
TGCAGCGTTTCCTGGGGACAGGGGAATTCACCCCTCCACTTT
CSVSWGQGNSPLHF
>TRBV25-1|TRBJ2-3|once|-
TGTGCCAGCAGTGAATATTACCGGAGCACAGATACGCAGTATTTT
CASSEYYRSTDTQYF
>TRBV6-6|TRBJ2-1|once|-
TGTGCCAGCAGCTCGACCAGCGACAATGAGCAGTTCTTC
CASSSTSDNEQFF
>TRBV28|TRBJ2-3|-|TRBD2
TGTGCCAGCAGTTCTACTAGCGGGGCCACAGATACGCAGTATTTT
CASSSTSGATDTQYF
>TRBV7-9|TRBJ1-3|few|-
TGTGCCAGCAGCTTAGAAAACACCATATATTTT
CASSLENTIYF
>TRBV7-2|TRBJ2-3|-|-
TGTGCCAGCAGCTTAGACCGGGGCACAGATACGCAGTATTTT
CASSLDRGTDTQYF
>TRBV7-2|TRBJ2-2|-|TRBD2
TGTGCCAGCAGCTTACCTAGCGGGAGGGTAACCGGGGAGCTGTTTTTT
CASSLPSGRVTGELFF
>TRBV5-6|TRBJ2-5|-|TRBD1
TGTGCCAGCAGCTTCCCGGGACAGGGGAGCCAAGAGACCCAGTACTTC
CASSFPGQGSQETQYF
>TRBV9|TRBJ1-6|-|-
TGTGCCAGCAGCGCGAGCCCCGATTCACCCCTCCACTTT
CASSASPDSPLHF
>TRBV29-1|TRBJ2-1|few|TRBD2
TGCAGCGTGGGACGGACTAGCTTCTACAATGAGCAGTTCTTC
CSVGRTSFYNEQFF
>TRBV30|TRBJ2-7|-|-
TGTGCCTGGAGTGTGCAGGGGCTCTCCTACGAGCAGTACTTC
CAWSVQGLSYEQYF
>TRBV10-3|TRBJ2-2|-|-
TGTGCCATCAGTGGGACAATGGCCGGGGAGCTGTTTTTT
CAISGTMAGELFF